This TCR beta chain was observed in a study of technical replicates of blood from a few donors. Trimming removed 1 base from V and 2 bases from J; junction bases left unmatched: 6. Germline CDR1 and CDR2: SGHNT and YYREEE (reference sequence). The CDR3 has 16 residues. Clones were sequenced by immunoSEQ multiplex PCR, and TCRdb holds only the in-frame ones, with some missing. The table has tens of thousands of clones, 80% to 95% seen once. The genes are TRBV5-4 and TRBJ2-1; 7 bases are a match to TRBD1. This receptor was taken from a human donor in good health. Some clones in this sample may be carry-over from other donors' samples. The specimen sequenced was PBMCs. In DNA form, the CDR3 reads TGTGCCAGCAGCTTGCTGCGGACAGGCACCTACAATGAGCAGTTCTTC. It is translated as CASSLLRTGTYNEQFF.